A single sample gave rise to the 21 T cell receptor beta chains below, sequenced in a study of cytomegalovirus exposure and HLA in healthy donors. Primers: 60 Vbeta forward and 13 Jbeta reverse. Assay used: immunoSEQ multiplex PCR; TCRdb lists only in-frame clones, some missing. Found here are 100,000 to 120,000 clones, approximately 86% of them singletons; the top ten hold approximately 2%. The sequenced sample consisted of PBMCs. The receptors were sampled from a man aged 40-49 years in good health and CMV-seronegative.

The chain employs TRBV6-5 and TRBJ1-5; D is perhaps TRBD1 (6 bases). Trimming shortened V by 2 bases and J by 5 bases, and 16 bases separated the two germline ends. Per the germline V gene, CDR1 is MNHEY and CDR2 is SVGAGI. The CDR3 is 16 amino acids. CDR3 amino acids: CASSYSGTGPHQPQHF. As DNA, the CDR3 is TGTGCCAGCAGTTACAGCGGTACAGGGCCCCATCAGCCCCAGCATTTT.

The V gene is TRBV7-2, the J gene TRBJ1-5; D is undetermined. V lost 2 bases, J lost 1 base, and 3 bases lay in between. Germline values: CDR1 SGHTA, CDR2 FQGNSA. The CDR3 is 13 amino acids. The CDR3 spells CASSLQSNQPQHF. In DNA form, the CDR3 reads TGTGCCAGCAGCTTACAGAGCAATCAGCCCCAGCATTTT.

The sample holds a few counts of this clone. The V and J genes are TRBV28 and TRBJ2-1; 10 bases line up with TRBD2. Trimming cost V 5 bases and J 4 bases; bases outside gene matches: 5. The CDR3 covers 15 residues. Germline loops: CDR1 MDHEN, CDR2 SYDVKM. The CDR3 DNA reads TGTGCCAGCAGTGCCAGCGGGGGGGCTTACAATGAGCAGTTCTTC. As protein: CASSASGGAYNEQFF.

The chain carries TRBV5-4 and TRBJ2-5; 9 bases are shared with TRBD1. The length of the CDR3 is 14 residues. CDR1 and CDR2 (germline): SGHNT, YYREEE (reference sequence). J was trimmed by 1 base and V by 5 bases; bases with no gene match: 3. The CDR3 protein is CASRGQGIQETQYF. The CDR3 bases are TGTGCCAGCAGAGGACAGGGGATCCAAGAGACCCAGTACTTC. The full variable domain, with the rest looked up from reference TRBV5-4 and TRBJ2-5, is ETGVTQSPTHLIKTRGQQVTLRCSSQSGHNTVSWYQQALGQGPQFIFQYYREEENGRGNFPPRFSGLQFPNYSSELNVNALELDDSALYLCASRGQGIQETQYFGPGTRLLVL.

The V call is TRBV7-2, the J call TRBJ2-1; unclear D gene. V was pared by 6 bases and J by 8 bases, with 14 bases between. The CDR3 consists of 13 residues. From germline, CDR1 is SGHTA and CDR2 FQGNSA. The CDR3 sequence: CASSPVGFYEQFF. CDR3 in DNA: TGTGCCAGCAGTCCAGTTGGCTTCTATGAGCAGTTCTTC.

The rearrangement joins TRBV5-1 to TRBJ1-2; 9 bases fit TRBD1. V gave up 4 bases and J gave up 5 bases; unmatched junction bases: 9. Germline CDR1 SGHRS, CDR2 YFSETQ. The CDR3 runs to 15 residues. The CDR3, as DNA: TGCGCCAGCAGCCCGGGACAGGGAGGACCTTATGGCTACACCTTC. Translation gives CASSPGQGGPYGYTF.

This sequence joins TRBV11-2 and TRBJ2-7; no firm D call. This CDR3 is 15 amino acids long. The V end lost 5 bases, the J end lost 9 bases, and 23 bases lay between the germline ends. The germline CDR1 and CDR2 sequences are SGHAT and FQNNGV. The CDR3 loop reads CASSPRGDGTTMQYF. The CDR3 coding sequence is TGTGCCAGCAGCCCGAGAGGAGATGGAACTACGATGCAGTACTTC.

V and J are TRBV20-1 and TRBJ2-7; D not certain. Germline assignment: CDR1 DFQATT and CDR2 SNEGSKA (reference sequence). The CDR3 covers 11 residues. V was cut by 3 bases and J by 6 bases, with 9 bases left in between. In DNA form, the CDR3 reads TGCAGTGCTAGGGCCCCGGGCGAGCAGTACTTC. Translated: CSARAPGEQYF.

This clone has only one observation. The chain couples TRBV30 to TRBJ1-4; D perhaps matches TRBD1 (6 bases). V lost 3 bases to trimming and J lost 5 bases, with 10 bases between them. The CDR3 runs to 13 residues. CDR1 GTSNPN and CDR2 SVGIG come from the germline V gene (reference sequence). CDR3 nucleotide sequence: TGTGCCTGGAGCAGGGGTCTCAATGAAAAACTGTTTTTT. Amino acids: CAWSRGLNEKLFF.

The chain has TRBV7-2 and TRBJ1-2, with TRBD1 matching over 10 bases. The CDR3 spans 15 residues. CDR1 and CDR2 from the germline V gene are SGHTA and FQGNSA. V was pared by 4 bases and J by 2 bases, with 4 bases of the junction left unmatched. Here the CDR3 DNA reads TGTGCCAGCAGCTCCGGGACAGGGGCAAACTATGGCTACACCTTC. This translates into CASSSGTGANYGYTF.

The chain couples TRBV6-6 to TRBJ2-7; the D gene is possibly TRBD1 (6 bases). Trimming took 2 bases from V and 4 from J, leaving 15 bases between them. Per germline, CDR1 MNHNY and CDR2 SVGAGI (reference sequence). This CDR3 is 15 amino acids long. The CDR3 DNA reads TGTGCCAGCAGTTACGGCAAGGGGGTAAGATACGAGCAGTACTTC. As protein: CASSYGKGVRYEQYF.

The chain couples TRBV6-5 to TRBJ1-5, with D possibly matching TRBD1 (6 bases). CDR3 length: 14 amino acids. CDR1 and CDR2 from the germline V gene are MNHEY and SVGAGI. Trimming shortened V by 6 bases and J by 7 bases, and 16 bases separated the two germline ends. CDR3 sequence: CASSTTGRNQPQHF. The CDR3 DNA follows: TGTGCCAGCAGCACCACAGGGAGAAACCAGCCCCAGCATTTT.

V and J are TRBV15 and TRBJ2-1, with 9 positions matching TRBD2. This CDR3 has 15 amino acids. Germline V gene sequence: CDR1 LNHNV, CDR2 YYDKDF (reference sequence). V trimming: 5 bases; J trimming: 7 bases; junction bases outside the gene matches: 9. CDR3: CATSRQLAGSNEQFF. CDR3 coding DNA: TGTGCCACCAGCCGCCAGCTAGCGGGGAGTAATGAGCAGTTCTTC.

This sequence joins TRBV6-1 and TRBJ1-1; D might be TRBD1 (6 bases). V was cut by 4 bases and J by 0 bases, with 9 bases left in between. The germline CDR1 and CDR2 sequences are MNHNS and SASEGT. The CDR3 loop spans 14 amino acids. In DNA, the CDR3 is TGTGCCAGCAGTGTTACAGGGTTGAACACTGAAGCTTTCTTT. Translation: CASSVTGLNTEAFF.

The chain links TRBV5-1 to TRBJ1-3, with D perhaps TRBD1 (6 bases). With 0 bases removed from V and 0 bases from J, the gap between germline ends came to 10 bases. Germline lookup yields CDR1 SGHRS and CDR2 YFSETQ. CDR3 length equals 16 residues. The CDR3 loop reads CASSLGDRSSGNTIYF. The CDR3 nucleotides read TGCGCCAGCAGCTTGGGCGACAGGTCCTCTGGAAACACCATATATTTT.

The chain has TRBV5-6 and TRBJ1-5; D may be TRBD1 (5 bases). The CDR3 loop spans 15 amino acids. Germline CDR1 is SGHDT and CDR2 is YYEEEE. Between the trimmed V and J ends, which lost 1 base and 2 bases, there was a span of 10 bases. CDR3 sequence reads: CASSLQAQGNQPQHF. The CDR3 DNA reads TGTGCCAGCAGCTTGCAGGCACAGGGCAATCAGCCCCAGCATTTT.

The chain combines TRBV11-2 with TRBJ1-1; D gene ambiguous. The V end lost 3 bases, the J end lost 0 bases, and 8 bases lay between the germline ends. CDR1 and CDR2 (germline): SGHAT, FQNNGV. This CDR3 contains 14 residues. The CDR3 nucleotides read TGTGCCAGCAGCTTCGAGAACCTGAACACTGAAGCTTTCTTT. Its translation: CASSFENLNTEAFF.

This clone has just one count. The gene calls are TRBV12-5 and TRBJ1-3; 10 nucleotides align to TRBD1. Germline lookup yields CDR1 LGHNT and CDR2 FRNRAP. The V segment lost 4 bases and the J segment 8 bases; nucleotides outside the gene matches: 8. CDR3 size: 15 residues. The CDR3 bases are TGTGCTAGTGGTTCGGGGACAGGGGAGGGAGACACCATATATTTT. Encoded protein: CASGSGTGEGDTIYF.

This chain links TRBV28 with TRBJ2-5, with D maybe TRBD2 (5 bases). Germline assignment: CDR1 MDHEN and CDR2 SYDVKM. The length of the CDR3 is 11 residues. V was clipped by 3 bases and J by 9 bases, with 8 bases between them. For the CDR3, the DNA is TGTGCCAGCAGTTTTCAGGAGGCCCAGTACTTC. It specifies CASSFQEAQYF.

This clone has only a few counts. V and J are TRBV30 and TRBJ2-2; D perhaps matches TRBD2 (7 bases). The CDR3 loop spans 15 amino acids. Trimming cost V 3 bases and J 4 bases, with 15 bases left between them. From germline, CDR1 is GTSNPN and CDR2 SVGIG (reference sequence). As DNA, the CDR3 is TGTGCCTGGAGCGTCCGCCGGGGGGCCACCGGGGAGCTGTTTTTT. Protein sequence: CAWSVRRGATGELFF.

The chain has TRBV6-1 and TRBJ1-5; D is uncertain. Germline CDR1 reads MNHNS; CDR2 reads SASEGT. The CDR3 runs 14 residues. Trimming stripped 3 bases from V and 4 bases from J, with 10 bases between. The CDR3 loop is CASSDQAANQPQHF. The DNA for the CDR3 is TGTGCCAGCAGTGATCAGGCCGCGAATCAGCCCCAGCATTTT.